This T cell receptor (beta chain) is drawn from a study of cytomegalovirus exposure and HLA in healthy donors. Study as a whole: Some 180 million T cells yielded some 120 million unique TCR beta sequences in earlier analysis. Early released data had tens of millions of unique TCRs, all coming from HLA-typed donors. Study-wide points: Per a prior analysis, the majority of TCR beta V segments were productive roughly 90% or roughly 30% of the time.

Donors showed nominal health when sampled, although they likely had unrecorded immune exposures. PCR amplification relied on 60 Vbeta primers (plus 13 Jbeta primers). Generated by immunoSEQ multiplex PCR, the TCRdb table keeps only in-frame clones and is missing some. Here the sample spans some 100,000 clones, 77% being singletons. V lost 2 bases to trimming and J lost 2 bases; unmatched junction nucleotides: 12. CDR3 length: 17 amino acids. Germline V gene sequence: CDR1 MDHEN, CDR2 SYDVKM. Remarks on this clone: Its antigen is undetermined.

Sequencing input: PBMCs. The chain links TRBV28 to TRBJ2-7, with 7 nucleotides matching TRBD1. The clonotype comes from a man aged 35 to 55 in good health and CMV-seropositive. The CDR3 bases are TGTGCCAGCAGTTTAGATAACAGGGGTTTGGTGCCCTACGAGCAGTACTTC. The encoded protein is CASSLDNRGLVPYEQYF.